One and the same sample provided the 17 T cell receptor beta chains below, sequenced in a study of blood T cell repertoires in COVID-19. Libraries were prepared by immunoSEQ multiplex PCR; TCRdb keeps only in-frame clonotypes and omits some of them. The sample carries 90,000 to 120,000 clones, 70% to 85% recorded once. The specimen sequenced was peripheral blood. These receptors were obtained from an older man with active or convalescent COVID-19.

The chain combines TRBV2 with TRBJ2-5, with a tentative D call TRBD1 (6 bases). Trimming took off 5 bases at V and 1 base at J, with 11 bases between the two ends. Germline V gives CDR1 SNHLY, CDR2 FYNNEI. This CDR3 contains 14 residues. CDR3 sequence (DNA): TGTGCCAGCAGTAATCAGGGGTTCCAAGAGACCCAGTACTTC. This encodes CASSNQGFQETQYF. Complete variable domain (other parts from reference TRBV2 and TRBJ2-5): EPEVTQTPSHQVTQMGQEVILRCVPISNHLYFYWYRQILGQKVEFLVSFYNNEISEKSEIFDDQFSVERPDGSNFTLKIRSTKLEDSAMYFCASSNQGFQETQYFGPGTRLLVL.

The chain employs TRBV6-5 and TRBJ1-2, with 10 bases lining up with TRBD1. This CDR3 contains 16 residues. Germline CDR1 is MNHEY and CDR2 is SVGAGI. The V segment lost 2 bases and the J segment 3 bases; nucleotides outside the gene matches: 6. CDR3 loop: CASSYGGGQGDYGYTF. The CDR3 DNA sequence: TGTGCCAGCAGTTACGGGGGAGGACAGGGGGACTATGGCTACACCTTC.

V and J are TRBV5-4 and TRBJ1-3; D gene uncertain. Germline V gene data show CDR1 as SGHNT and CDR2 as YYREEE (reference sequence). The CDR3 extends over 17 amino acids. The V gene lost 3 bases and the J gene lost 0 bases, with 16 bases spanning the gap. CDR3 residues: CASSSGSSSSSGNTIYF. The CDR3 nucleotides are TGTGCCAGCAGCTCTGGGTCCTCCTCTAGCTCTGGAAACACCATATATTTT.

V and J are TRBV12-5 and TRBJ1-5; D may be TRBD1 (5 bases). V was shortened by 0 bases and J by 5 bases, with 17 bases between the two germline ends. CDR1 and CDR2 from the germline V gene are LGHNT and FRNRAP. This CDR3 spans 17 amino acids. The CDR3 nucleotides are TGTGCTAGTGGTTTGGTAGGAGCAGGGAAAAGGGATCAGCCCCAGCATTTT. It translates to CASGLVGAGKRDQPQHF.

V usage is TRBV10-3 and J usage is TRBJ1-3, with 7 bases aligning to TRBD1. V was pared by 4 bases and J by 2 bases, with 8 bases of the junction left unmatched. Germline CDR1 is ENHRY and CDR2 is SYGVKD. The CDR3 is 16 amino acids. This CDR3 is CAISGGTGVTGNTIYF. CDR3 sequence (DNA): TGTGCCATCAGTGGGGGAACAGGGGTAACTGGAAACACCATATATTTT.

The rearrangement joins TRBV4-1 to TRBJ2-3; TRBD2 matches at 14 bases. Germline CDR1 is MGHRA and CDR2 is YSYEKL. CDR3 length equals 17 residues. V shed 5 bases and J 3 bases; nucleotides not matched to a gene: 7. For the CDR3, the DNA is TGCGCCAGCAGCTACTACGGGACTAGCGGGAGTACAGATACGCAGTATTTT. Translated, it gives CASSYYGTSGSTDTQYF.

The rearrangement links TRBV20-1 to TRBJ1-5; D may be TRBD1 (5 bases). Per germline, CDR1 DFQATT and CDR2 SNEGSKA (reference sequence). CDR3 length: 16 residues. V lost 3 bases to trimming and J lost 2 bases, with 17 bases between them. The CDR3 spells CSASTTRQSGNQPQHF. In DNA form, the CDR3 reads TGCAGTGCTAGTACTACGAGACAGTCTGGCAATCAGCCCCAGCATTTT.

The gene calls are TRBV12-3 or TRBV12-4 and TRBJ1-2; 7 bases align to TRBD1. The CDR3 is made up of 13 amino acids. V was clipped by 3 bases and J by 8 bases; unmatched bases: 6. CDR3 residues: CASSFEGAQGYTF. CDR3 DNA: TGTGCCAGCAGTTTCGAGGGGGCCCAAGGCTACACCTTC.

The genes are TRBV12-3 or TRBV12-4 and TRBJ1-3; TRBD1 is a possible D gene (6 bases). V shed 6 bases and J shed 2 bases, with 8 bases lying between them. This CDR3 contains 13 residues. The CDR3 coding sequence is TGTGCCAGCAGACAGGGAGCTGGAAACACCATATATTTT. Protein sequence: CASRQGAGNTIYF.

V is TRBV2 and J is TRBJ1-6, with TRBD1 matching 8 bases. Germline CDR1 and CDR2: SNHLY and FYNNEI. The V segment lost 6 bases and the J segment 10 bases; nucleotides outside the gene matches: 5. This CDR3 has 13 amino acids. This CDR3 reads CASSRQGISPLHF. Here the CDR3 DNA reads TGTGCCAGCAGCCGACAGGGGATCTCACCCCTCCACTTT. Combining the CDR3 with reference TRBV2 and TRBJ1-6 gives the whole variable domain EPEVTQTPSHQVTQMGQEVILRCVPISNHLYFYWYRQILGQKVEFLVSFYNNEISEKSEIFDDQFSVERPDGSNFTLKIRSTKLEDSAMYFCASSRQGISPLHFGNGTRLTVT.

This clone was seen just once. The V and J genes are TRBV29-1 and TRBJ2-1, with D maybe TRBD1 (5 bases). Germline CDR1 SQVTM, CDR2 ANQGSEA. V lost 0 bases and J lost 8, with 5 bases in between. The CDR3 has 11 amino acids. As DNA, the CDR3 is TGCAGCGTTGAAGAACAGGATGAGCAGTTCTTC. Protein: CSVEEQDEQFF.

The chain carries TRBV5-1 and TRBJ2-1; D is unresolved. Germline V lookup: CDR1 SGHRS, CDR2 YFSETQ. V was cut by 0 bases and J by 5 bases, with 6 bases left in between. The CDR3 is made up of 13 amino acids. CDR3 sequence reads: CASSLGHNNEQFF. As DNA, the CDR3 is TGCGCCAGCAGCTTGGGACACAACAATGAGCAGTTCTTC.

This clone was recorded once. The chain recombines TRBV5-3 with TRBJ2-1; TRBD2 aligns across 8 bases. TRBV5-3 is identified as an open reading frame with a role that is uncertain. The CDR3 consists of 15 residues. Unmatched junction bases numbered 8, after V lost 1 base and J lost 8 bases. The CDR3 DNA reads TGTGCCAGAAGCTTGTGCCGGGAGGGCCAAGATGAGCAGTTCTTC. Residues: CARSLCREGQDEQFF.

This sequence joins TRBV20-1 and TRBJ1-1; D is undetermined. V was cut by 5 bases and J by 0 bases, with 4 bases left in between. Per the germline V gene, CDR1 is DFQATT and CDR2 is SNEGSKA (reference sequence). The CDR3 spans 11 residues. CDR3 coding DNA: TGCAGTGCTTTTATGAACACTGAAGCTTTCTTT. Translated, it gives CSAFMNTEAFF.

In DNA, the CDR3 is TGTGCCAGCAGTCTAGCGGGAGGTTGGGAGCAGTACTTC. Amino acids: CASSLAGGWEQYF. The V call is TRBV2, the J call TRBJ2-7, with 11 bases that match TRBD2. In germline, CDR1 is SNHLY, CDR2 FYNNEI. CDR3 length: 13 amino acids. Unmatched junction bases numbered 4, after V lost 5 bases and J lost 7 bases.

CDR3 in amino acids: CASSSGTGSTEQYF. CDR3 DNA sequence: TGTGCCAGCAGTTCCGGGACAGGGTCTACCGAGCAGTACTTC. The chain recombines TRBV25-1 with TRBJ2-7; TRBD1 agrees at 9 bases. The trim removed 5 bases at V and 6 bases at J, leaving 8 bases unmatched. CDR3 length equals 14 residues. The germline V gene encodes CDR1 MGHDK and CDR2 SYGVNS.

This clone was counted once. The chain carries TRBV9 and TRBJ2-1; possible D gene TRBD2, 5 bases. The CDR3 totals 15 residues. Germline values: CDR1 SGDLS, CDR2 YYNGEE. Trimming removed 0 bases at V and 1 base at J, with 8 bases between. CDR3 sequence reads: CASSVAPGSYNEQFF. The CDR3 DNA reads TGTGCCAGCAGCGTAGCTCCGGGATCCTACAATGAGCAGTTCTTC.